The TCR beta chain described here comes from a study of blood T cell repertoires in COVID-19. Turning to the study itself: Sources were T cells, B-cell-depleted T cells, or PBMCs; the material itself was cDNA or gDNA.

CDR1 is LGHDT and CDR2 is YNNKEL in the germline V gene (reference sequence). The J segment lost 1 base and the V segment lost 3 bases, leaving 19 bases of the junction unmatched. The CDR3 totals 21 residues. Participants' own reports of clinical history determined their cohort assignment. In the authors' workflow: Cell counts per sample came from amplifying reference gene primers. Clones were read by immunoSEQ multiplex PCR, and TCRdb kept only the in-frame ones, dropping some. That table gives V, J and clone size, and the DNA gave D and trimming. The sample lists approximately 220,000 clones; over 75% were seen once.

The chain employs TRBV3-1 (or the pseudogene TRBV3-2) and TRBJ2-3, with 10 bases matching TRBD1. The sequencing sample was made of PBMCs or T cells enriched from blood (not recorded which). The sequence derives from a woman aged 18-30 years in a cohort exposed to, infected with or recovered from COVID-19 (not recorded which). The chain's CDR3 is CASSHPRGQGFNWIGTDTQYF. In nucleotides, the CDR3 is TGTGCCAGCAGCCACCCACGGGGACAGGGGTTCAACTGGATTGGCACAGATACGCAGTATTTT.